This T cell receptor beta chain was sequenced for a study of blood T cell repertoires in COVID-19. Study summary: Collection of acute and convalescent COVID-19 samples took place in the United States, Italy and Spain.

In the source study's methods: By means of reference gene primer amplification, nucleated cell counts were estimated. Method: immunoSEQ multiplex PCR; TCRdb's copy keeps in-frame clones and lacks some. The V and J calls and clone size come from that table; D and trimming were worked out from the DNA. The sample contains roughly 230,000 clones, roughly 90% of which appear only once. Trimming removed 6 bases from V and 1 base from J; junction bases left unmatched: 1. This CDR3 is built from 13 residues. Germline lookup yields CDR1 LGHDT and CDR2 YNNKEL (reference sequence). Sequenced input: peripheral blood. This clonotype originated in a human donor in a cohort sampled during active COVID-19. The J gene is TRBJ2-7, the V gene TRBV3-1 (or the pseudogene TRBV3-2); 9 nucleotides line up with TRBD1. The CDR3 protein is CASRDRGSYEQYF. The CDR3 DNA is TGTGCCAGCAGGGACAGGGGTTCCTACGAGCAGTACTTC.